This T cell receptor (beta chain) was obtained from a study of identical twins' blood T cells. Overall study: Approximately 50 million reads came from 12 libraries, six alpha, six beta.

Authors' processing steps: Clonotypes per individual ranged from about 85,000 to nearly 500,000. One entry per CDR3 protein results from TCRdb running MiXCR on the 5' RACE reads. It is TCRdb's table, rather than the study itself, that gives the V and J calls and clone size. The profile shows hundreds of thousands of distinct CDR3 sequences, roughly 28% of them singletons. V lost 3 bases and J lost 5, with 11 bases in between. CDR1 and CDR2 (germline): SQVTM, ANQGSEA. CDR3 length: 13 amino acids. The receptor's source is a woman aged 18-50 years in good health. Sequencing input: PBMCs. V gene TRBV29-1 combines with J gene TRBJ2-1, with D possibly TRBD2 on 5 matching bases. In DNA form, the CDR3 reads TGCAGCGTTGATATTTGGACTCACAATGAGCAGTTCTTC. It yields the protein CSVDIWTHNEQFF.